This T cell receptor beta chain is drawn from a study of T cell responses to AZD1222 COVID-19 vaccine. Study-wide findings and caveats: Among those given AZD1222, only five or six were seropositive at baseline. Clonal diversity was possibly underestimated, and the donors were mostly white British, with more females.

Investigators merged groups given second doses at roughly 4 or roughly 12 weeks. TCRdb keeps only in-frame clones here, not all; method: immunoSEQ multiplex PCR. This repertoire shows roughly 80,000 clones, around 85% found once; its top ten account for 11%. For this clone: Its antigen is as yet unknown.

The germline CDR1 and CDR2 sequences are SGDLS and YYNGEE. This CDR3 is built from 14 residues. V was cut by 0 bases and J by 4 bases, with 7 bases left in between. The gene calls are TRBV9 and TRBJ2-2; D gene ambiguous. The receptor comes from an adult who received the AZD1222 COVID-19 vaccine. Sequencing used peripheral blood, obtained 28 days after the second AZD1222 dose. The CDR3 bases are TGTGCCAGCAGCGTAGGAACGGGCACCGGGGAGCTGTTTTTT. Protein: CASSVGTGTGELFF.